These 14 T cell receptor beta chains were all obtained from the same sample, sequenced in a study of CD8+ T cells in alopecia areata. RNA was isolated and reverse transcribed to cDNA, the sequencing template. Generated by immunoSEQ multiplex PCR, the TCRdb table keeps only in-frame clones and is missing some. This table holds about 150,000 clones, 40% to 65% found once. Sequenced material: CD8+ T cells sorted from blood, taken at week 0. All receptors derive from a human donor with alopecia areata.

This clone has just a few counts. A far bigger clonotype differs at one base, so this is likely a read error. This CDR3 is also generated by other DNA sequences in the sample. The V call is TRBV2, the J call TRBJ2-2; D is uncertain. Germline CDR1 and CDR2: SNHLY and FYNNEI. The V gene lost 6 bases and the J gene lost 5 bases, with 10 bases spanning the gap. The CDR3 loop spans 13 amino acids. The CDR3 is CASSLIGTGELFF. CDR3 DNA sequence: TGTGCCAGCAGCTTAATCGGGACCGGGGAGCTGTTTTTT.

This sequence joins TRBV2 and TRBJ1-2, with D hard to call. The germline gives CDR1 SNHLY, CDR2 FYNNEI. V was cut by 0 bases and J by 3 bases, with 8 bases left in between. The CDR3 has 14 residues. CDR3 protein: CASSEAPSHYGYTF. Here the CDR3 DNA reads TGTGCCAGCAGTGAAGCGCCGAGCCACTATGGCTACACCTTC.

The chain has TRBV5-8 and TRBJ2-5, with D possibly called TRBD1 or TRBD2 (5 bases each). CDR1 is SGHTS and CDR2 is YDEGEE in the germline V gene. This CDR3 spans 15 amino acids. Trimming took 1 base from V and 3 from J, leaving 13 bases between them. The CDR3 DNA reads TGTGCCAGCAGCTTGACGTGGGGGTGGAAAGAGACCCAGTACTTC. This encodes CASSLTWGWKETQYF.

The chain joins TRBV10-2 to TRBJ1-4; D uncertain. The CDR3 runs 12 residues. Trimming shortened V by 3 bases and J by 5 bases, and 4 bases separated the two germline ends. Germline V CDR1 and CDR2: WSHSY, SAAADI. CDR3 amino acids: CASSEGNEKLFF. DNA for the CDR3: TGCGCCAGCAGTGAAGGGAATGAAAAACTGTTTTTT.

This clone was counted a few times. CDR3 in amino acids: CASRGTVGEQYF. The DNA for the CDR3 is TGTGCCAGTCGGGGGACAGTGGGCGAGCAGTACTTC. This chain connects TRBV27 to TRBJ2-7; possibly TRBD1 for D (7 bases). The V end was cut by 9 bases, the J end by 6 bases, with 15 bases between. CDR3 length equals 12 residues. From germline, CDR1 is MNHEY and CDR2 SMNVEV (reference sequence).

V gene TRBV7-9 combines with J gene TRBJ2-7; a possible D gene is TRBD2 (6 bases). Germline CDR1 and CDR2: SEHNR and FQNEAQ (reference sequence). The CDR3 is 15 amino acids. The V end lost 5 bases, the J end lost 3 bases, and 17 bases lay between the germline ends. The CDR3: CASSRLEGENYEQYF. In DNA form, the CDR3 reads TGTGCCAGCAGCAGACTGGAGGGCGAGAACTACGAGCAGTACTTC.

This clone showed up many times. The rearrangement joins TRBV7-2 to TRBJ1-1; D unresolved. V was shortened by 5 bases and J by 1 base, with 8 bases between the two germline ends. The CDR3 is 13 residues long. Germline V CDR1 and CDR2: SGHTA, FQGNSA. The chain's CDR3 is CASSRTRNTEAFF. The CDR3 DNA is TGTGCCAGCAGCCGAACAAGGAACACTGAAGCTTTCTTT.

This chain uses TRBV29-1 with TRBJ2-7, with 12 bases lining up with TRBD1. The junction had 4 bases not matched to a gene; V was cut back by 6 bases and J by 7 bases. This CDR3 is built from 12 residues. Germline V gene sequence: CDR1 SQVTM, CDR2 ANQGSEA. The CDR3 DNA reads as TGCAGCGTGGGACAGGGGGCACGGGAGCAGTACTTC. It yields the protein CSVGQGAREQYF.

The chain uses TRBV11-2 and TRBJ2-1; no firm D call. The CDR3 sequence is 13 residues long. V was trimmed by 5 bases and J by 8 bases, leaving 13 bases between them. The germline V gene encodes CDR1 SGHAT and CDR2 FQNNGV. The CDR3 region has the DNA TGTGCCAGCAGCCGTGAACCTCTCGATGAGCAGTTCTTC. It translates to CASSREPLDEQFF. Filled out from reference TRBV11-2 and TRBJ2-1, the complete variable domain reads EAGVAQSPRYKIIEKRQSVAFWCNPISGHATLYWYQQILGQGPKLLIQFQNNGVVDDSQLPKDRFSAERLKGVDSTLKIQPAKLEDSAVYLCASSREPLDEQFFGPGTRLTVL.

The chain is built from TRBV29-1 and TRBJ2-3; 8 positions match TRBD2. Germline V CDR1 and CDR2: SQVTM, ANQGSEA. J gave up 6 bases and V 0 bases, and 8 bases lay outside the gene matches. This CDR3 is built from 15 residues. The CDR3 sequence: CSVEDRGLGGDTQYF. Written as DNA, the CDR3 is TGCAGCGTTGAAGACCGGGGACTAGGAGGCGATACGCAGTATTTT.

This clone was observed a few times. This specimen includes other DNA sequences encoding the same CDR3. V is TRBV30 and J is TRBJ2-7; TRBD1 matches at 10 bases. The CDR3 covers 14 residues. The J segment lost 2 bases and the V segment lost 0 bases, leaving 1 base of the junction unmatched. Germline CDR1 reads GTSNPN; CDR2 reads SVGIG (reference sequence). The CDR3, as DNA: TGTGCCTGGAGTGTCGGGACAGGGGCCTACGAGCAGTACTTC. It encodes CAWSVGTGAYEQYF.

The CDR3 DNA reads as TGTGCCAGCAGCGCAGAGGATCAGCCCCAGCATTTT. Its protein is CASSAEDQPQHF. The chain uses TRBV7-9 and TRBJ1-5; D ambiguous. CDR1 is SEHNR and CDR2 is FQNEAQ in the germline V gene (reference sequence). The CDR3 is 12 residues long. The V end lost 5 bases, the J end lost 5 bases, and 7 bases lay between the germline ends.

The chain is built from TRBV13 and TRBJ2-1; D not certain. V shed 0 bases and J shed 3 bases, with 6 bases lying between them. The CDR3 consists of 14 residues. Per the germline V gene, CDR1 is PRHDT and CDR2 is FYEKMQ (reference sequence). The CDR3 DNA follows: TGTGCCAGCAGCTTAGGTCCAATCTACAATGAGCAGTTCTTC. Protein sequence: CASSLGPIYNEQFF.

This clone turned up a few times. This CDR3 reads CSVEGGGFNEQFF. The CDR3, as DNA: TGCAGCGTTGAAGGAGGAGGGTTCAATGAGCAGTTCTTC. The rearrangement joins TRBV29-1 to TRBJ2-1, with D possibly TRBD2 on 6 matching bases. The germline gives CDR1 SQVTM, CDR2 ANQGSEA. CDR3 length: 13 amino acids. The V end was cut by 1 base, the J end by 6 bases, with 10 bases between.